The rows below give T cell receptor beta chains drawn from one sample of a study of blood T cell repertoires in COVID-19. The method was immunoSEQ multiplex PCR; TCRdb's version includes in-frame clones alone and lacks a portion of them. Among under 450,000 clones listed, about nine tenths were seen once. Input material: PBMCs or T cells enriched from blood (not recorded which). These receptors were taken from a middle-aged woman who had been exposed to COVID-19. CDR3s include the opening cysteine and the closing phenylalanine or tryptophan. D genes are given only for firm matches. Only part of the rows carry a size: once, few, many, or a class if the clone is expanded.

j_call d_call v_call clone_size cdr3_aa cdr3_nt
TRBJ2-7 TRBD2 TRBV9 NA CASSFPGREEQYF TGTGCCAGCAGTTTTCCAGGGAGGGAGGAGCAGTACTTC
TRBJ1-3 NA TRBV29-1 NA CSVTVGGNTIYF TGCAGCGTGACAGTTGGCGGAAACACCATATATTTT
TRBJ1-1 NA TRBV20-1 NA CSARGQTEAFF TGCAGTGCTAGGGGACAAACTGAAGCTTTCTTT
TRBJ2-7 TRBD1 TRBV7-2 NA CASSLIGTVDYEQYF TGTGCCAGCAGCTTGATAGGGACAGTGGACTACGAGCAGTACTTC
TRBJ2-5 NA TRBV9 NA CASSTNQETQYF TGTGCCAGCAGCACAAATCAAGAGACCCAGTACTTC
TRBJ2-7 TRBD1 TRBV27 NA CASSSQGARGVSSYEQYF TGTGCCAGCAGCTCACAGGGGGCGAGGGGAGTGAGCTCCTACGAGCAGTACTTC
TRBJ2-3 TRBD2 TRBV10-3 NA CAIRERGASTDTQYF TGTGCCATCAGGGAGCGGGGGGCAAGCACAGATACGCAGTATTTT
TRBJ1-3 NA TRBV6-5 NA CASRSREGTRNTIYF TGTGCCAGCAGAAGTAGGGAGGGTACGAGAAACACCATATATTTT
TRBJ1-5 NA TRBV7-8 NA CASRWGGAGESNQPQHF TGTGCCAGCAGATGGGGGGGAGCAGGGGAGAGCAATCAGCCCCAGCATTTT
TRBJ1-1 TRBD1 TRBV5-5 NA CASSLAPGGSAAFF TGTGCCAGCAGCTTGGCCCCAGGGGGGTCGGCTGCTTTCTTT
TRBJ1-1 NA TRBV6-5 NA CAARISQETNTEAFF TGTGCCGCGCGGATCTCACAGGAAACGAACACTGAAGCTTTCTTT
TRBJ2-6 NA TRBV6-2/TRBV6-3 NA CASSLLSGANVLTF TGTGCCAGCAGTCTCCTCTCTGGGGCCAACGTCCTGACTTTC
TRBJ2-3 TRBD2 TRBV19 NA CASSPRGGTDTQYF TGTGCCAGTAGCCCTCGGGGGGGCACAGATACGCAGTATTTT
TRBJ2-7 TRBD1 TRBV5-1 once CASSLGTGTGLNEQYF TGCGCCAGCAGCTTGGGCACCGGGACAGGGCTGAACGAGCAGTACTTC
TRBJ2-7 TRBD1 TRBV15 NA CATSRGKQGYEQYF TGTGCCACCAGCAGAGGGAAACAGGGGTACGAGCAGTACTTC
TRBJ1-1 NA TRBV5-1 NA CASSLKGETEAFF TGCGCCAGCAGCTTGAAAGGGGAAACTGAAGCTTTCTTT
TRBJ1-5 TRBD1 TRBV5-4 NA CASSREGQDQPQHF TGTGCCAGCAGTCGAGAGGGACAGGATCAGCCCCAGCATTTT
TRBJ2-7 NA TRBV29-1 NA CSVEGRGSYEQYF TGCAGCGTTGAGGGCAGGGGTTCCTACGAGCAGTACTTC
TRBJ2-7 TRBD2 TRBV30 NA CAWSWGETSGRYEQYF TGTGCCTGGAGTTGGGGGGAGACTAGCGGGAGGTACGAGCAGTACTTC
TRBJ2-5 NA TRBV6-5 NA CASNRVGETQYF TGTGCCAGCAACAGAGTTGGAGAGACCCAGTACTTC
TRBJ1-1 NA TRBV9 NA CASSVGPLNTEAFF TGTGCCAGCAGCGTAGGGCCATTGAACACTGAAGCTTTCTTT
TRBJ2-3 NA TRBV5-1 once CASRQGGETDTQYF TGCGCCAGCCGACAGGGCGGGGAAACAGATACGCAGTATTTT
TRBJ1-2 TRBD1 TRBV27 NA CASSPGTGRGANYGYTF TGTGCCAGCAGTCCCGGGACAGGGAGGGGTGCTAACTATGGCTACACCTTC
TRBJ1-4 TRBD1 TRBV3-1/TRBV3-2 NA CASSQDSIGQGIGEKLFF TGTGCCAGCAGCCAAGACTCTATTGGACAGGGCATTGGTGAAAAACTGTTTTTT
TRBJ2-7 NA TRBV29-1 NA CSGTRQSEQYF TGCAGCGGAACCCGACAGAGCGAGCAGTACTTC
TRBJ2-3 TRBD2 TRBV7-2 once CASSLATSGPLNTQYF TGTGCCAGCAGCCTAGCTACTAGCGGGCCACTTAATACGCAGTATTTT
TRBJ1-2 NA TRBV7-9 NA CASSQAGAALSTF TGTGCCAGCAGCCAAGCAGGGGCCGCCCTCTCCACCTTC
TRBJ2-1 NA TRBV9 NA CASSVATGSYNEQFF TGTGCCAGCAGCGTGGCGACTGGCTCCTACAATGAGCAGTTCTTC
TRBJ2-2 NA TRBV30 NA CAWSAGAGELFF TGTGCCTGGAGTGCAGGGGCCGGGGAGCTGTTTTTT
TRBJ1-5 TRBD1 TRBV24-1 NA CATSDSTGGSQPQHF TGTGCCACCAGTGATTCCACAGGGGGCAGTCAGCCCCAGCATTTT
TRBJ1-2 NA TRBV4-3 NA CASSQGQYNYGYTF TGCGCCAGCAGCCAGGGACAATATAACTATGGCTACACCTTC
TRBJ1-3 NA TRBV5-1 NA CASSKSITGSGNTIYF TGCGCCAGCAGCAAATCGATTACAGGGTCTGGAAACACCATATATTTT
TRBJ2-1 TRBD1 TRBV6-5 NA CASTADRGTYNEQFF TGTGCCAGCACTGCGGACAGGGGTACCTACAATGAGCAGTTCTTC
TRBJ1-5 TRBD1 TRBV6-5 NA CASQDRVYQPQHF TGTGCCAGCCAGGACAGGGTCTATCAGCCCCAGCATTTT
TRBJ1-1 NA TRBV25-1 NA CASRGGTSNTEAFF TGTGCCAGCAGGGGGGGGACATCGAACACTGAAGCTTTCTTT
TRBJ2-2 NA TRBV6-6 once CASSYTQGGTGELFF TGTGCCAGCAGTTACACCCAGGGTGGAACCGGGGAGCTGTTTTTT
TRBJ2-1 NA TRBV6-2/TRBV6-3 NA CASSRLVLNEQFF TGTGCCAGCAGTCGACTAGTCCTCAATGAGCAGTTCTTC
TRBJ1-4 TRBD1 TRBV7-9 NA CASSKRGRDEKLFF TGTGCCAGCAGTAAAAGGGGGCGGGATGAAAAACTGTTTTTT
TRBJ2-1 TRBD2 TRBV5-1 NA CASSNALAGGINEQFF TGCGCCAGCAGCAACGCGCTAGCGGGAGGTATCAATGAGCAGTTCTTC
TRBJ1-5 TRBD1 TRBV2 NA CASRGQGLGNQPQHF TGTGCCAGCAGGGGACAGGGGTTGGGCAATCAGCCCCAGCATTTT
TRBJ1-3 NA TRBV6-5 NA CSAKSGAGNTIYF TGTTCAGCTAAGTCGGGGGCTGGAAACACCATATATTTT
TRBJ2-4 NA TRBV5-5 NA CASSPPPEHLAKNIQYF TGTGCCAGCAGCCCACCCCCGGAGCATCTAGCCAAAAACATTCAGTACTTC
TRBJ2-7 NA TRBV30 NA CAWSVSSYEQYF TGTGCCTGGAGTGTCTCTTCCTACGAGCAGTACTTC
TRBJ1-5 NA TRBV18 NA CASQENSNQPQHF TGTGCCAGCCAAGAGAATAGCAATCAGCCCCAGCATTTT
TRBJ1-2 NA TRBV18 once CASSPVGGKTPTDGYTF TGTGCCAGCTCACCAGTCGGGGGAAAGACTCCGACCGACGGCTACACCTTC
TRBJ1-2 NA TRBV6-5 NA CASSPQGGTGYTF TGTGCCAGCAGCCCACAGGGAGGGACGGGCTACACCTTC
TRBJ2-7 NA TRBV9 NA CASSGGRSYEQYF TGTGCCAGCAGCGGCGGTCGGTCCTACGAGCAGTACTTC
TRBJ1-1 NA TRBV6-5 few CASRTELNTEAFF TGTGCCAGCAGAACGGAGCTGAACACTGAAGCTTTCTTT
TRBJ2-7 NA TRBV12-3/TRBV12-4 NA CASSFGGYEQYF TGTGCCAGCAGTTTTGGAGGCTACGAGCAGTACTTC
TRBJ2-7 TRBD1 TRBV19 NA CASSKGWDRDRDEQYF TGTGCCAGTAGTAAGGGGTGGGACAGGGATAGAGACGAGCAGTACTTC
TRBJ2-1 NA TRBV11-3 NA CASSLGLSAGTKQFF TGTGCCAGCAGCTTAGGGCTTAGTGCGGGAACGAAGCAGTTCTTC
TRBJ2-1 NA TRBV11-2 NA CASSLAPSYNEQFF TGTGCCAGCAGCTTAGCTCCCTCCTACAATGAGCAGTTCTTC
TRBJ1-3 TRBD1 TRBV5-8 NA CASTIVRTGGRSGNTIYF TGTGCCAGCACAATTGTGAGGACAGGGGGGCGATCTGGAAACACCATATATTTT
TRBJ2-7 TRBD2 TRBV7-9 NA CASSLKGLVDEQYF TGTGCCAGCAGCCTGAAAGGACTAGTTGACGAGCAGTACTTC